This TCR beta chain is drawn from a study of blood T cell repertoires in COVID-19. Overall study context: Some COVID-19 samples were acute and others convalescent; all came from the United States, Italy and Spain. From T cells, B-cell-depleted T cells, or PBMCs came the material, which was cDNA or gDNA.

As processed by the authors: Reference gene primers were amplified, and this amplification served to estimate nucleated cell counts. Method: immunoSEQ multiplex PCR; TCRdb's copy keeps in-frame clones and lacks some. The V and J calls and clone size were taken over from that table, and D and trimming were inferred from the DNA. The repertoire consists of 9,500 to 15,000 clones, with more than 80% occurring once and the leading ten covering around 5%. Germline CDR1 MGHRA, CDR2 YSYEKL. Trimming removed 1 base from V and 3 bases from J; junction bases left unmatched: 4. This CDR3 region has 16 residues.

The receptor was isolated from a human donor in a cohort sampled during active COVID-19. The chain uses TRBV4-1 and TRBJ2-7, with TRBD2 matching over 12 bases. The source material was peripheral blood. CDR3 nucleotide sequence: TGCGCCAGCAGCCAAGGACTAGCGGGAGATGGCTACGAGCAGTACTTC. Amino acids: CASSQGLAGDGYEQYF.